This T cell receptor beta chain was sequenced for a study of shared clonotypes between healthy human individuals. Study-wide results and limits: Relative to memory subsets, naive subsets generally showed larger estimated richness.

Sequenced by immunoSEQ multiplex PCR; TCRdb stores in-frame clones only, minus some. The data hold 95,000 to 120,000 clones, with about 70% observed a single time. In regard to this clone: Antigen unknown.

The CDR3 loop spans 16 amino acids. The V end was cut by 2 bases, the J end by 2 bases, with 13 bases between. Germline loops: CDR1 MGHRA, CDR2 YSYEKL. J is TRBJ2-1 and V is TRBV4-1; D is ambiguous. Source material: memory CD8+ T cells sorted from blood. As for subset: CD45RO+ cells pooled with CCR7-negative TemRA cells. The source of this sequence is a woman aged 25 to 39 in good health. DNA for the CDR3: TGCGCCAGCAGCCAACAACAGCAGTCAACCTACAATGAGCAGTTCTTC. It encodes CASSQQQQSTYNEQFF.